This T cell receptor (beta chain) stems from a study of blood T cell repertoires in COVID-19. Background on the study: Donors in the United States, Italy and Spain gave samples during acute or convalescent COVID-19. Nucleic acid was either cDNA or gDNA, and it came from T cells, B-cell-depleted T cells, or PBMCs.

V was cut by 7 bases and J by 4 bases, with 16 bases left in between. CDR1 MNHNS and CDR2 SASEGT come from the germline V gene. This CDR3 has 14 residues. Profiling relied on immunoSEQ multiplex PCR, and the TCRdb table lists in-frame clones only, not all of them. The sample contains around 230,000 clones, around 83% of which appear only once. The material sequenced was peripheral blood. The source is a woman aged 60-75 years with active or convalescent COVID-19. The chain recombines TRBV6-1 with TRBJ1-2; D is possibly TRBD1 (6 bases). CDR3 loop: CASTPPEDSYGYTF. The CDR3 DNA follows: TGTGCCAGCACCCCCCCCGAGGACAGCTATGGCTACACCTTC.